This T cell receptor (beta chain) emerged from a study of blood T cells in healthy people across ages. Sample-barcoded 5' priming and a J-beta primer mix drove a second PCR of roughly 6 to 12 cycles. TCRdb processed the 5' RACE reads anew with MiXCR; each CDR3 protein has one entry. The sample has 1.5 million or so distinct CDR3 sequences; around 40% are singletons. Isolation of PBMCs gave at least 7 million cells per sample. The length of the CDR3 is 12 residues. This clonotype was seen once. Sequenced sample: blood. The chain is built from TRBV21-1 and TRBJ2-5. TRBV21-1 is listed as a pseudogene. The sequence was collected from a woman younger than 30 in good health. The chain's CDR3 is CASSPQWNEQYF. DNA for the CDR3: TGTGCCAGCAGCCCCCAGTGGAATGAGCAGTACTTC.